A selection of T cell receptor beta chains follows, all from one sample in a study of shared clonotypes between healthy human individuals. Using immunoSEQ multiplex PCR, the repertoire was profiled, and TCRdb retains in-frame clones only, with some absent. This repertoire shows hundreds of thousands of clones, around three quarters found once; its top ten account for 1.5% to 2%. Material: memory CD4+ T cells sorted from blood. The receptor set was obtained from a woman aged 25 to 45 in good health. Each CDR3 is given with its conserved first and last residue. The D gene is left open where the match is weak. The size of a clone is reported for some rows only, either as once, few or many, or as a class for expanded clones.

>TRBD2|TRBJ2-1|-|TRBV28
CASREIAGGGDEQFF
TGTGCCAGCAGAGAGATAGCGGGAGGTGGGGATGAGCAGTTCTTC
>TRBD2|TRBJ2-1|-|TRBV7-2
CASSLGLAVTLTYNEQFF
TGTGCCAGCAGCTTAGGCCTAGCGGTTACCTTGACCTACAATGAGCAGTTCTTC
>-|TRBJ1-1|few|TRBV6-5
CASSQQNMNTEAFF
TGTGCCAGCAGCCAACAGAACATGAACACTGAAGCTTTCTTT
>TRBD1|TRBJ2-5|-|TRBV7-9
CASSLSPGQGEETQYF
TGTGCCAGCAGCTTAAGCCCGGGACAGGGGGAAGAGACCCAGTACTTC
>-|TRBJ2-3|-|TRBV20-1
CSAREPRTQYF
TGCAGTGCTAGAGAACCTCGAACGCAGTATTTT
>-|TRBJ1-5|-|TRBV28
CASSSGGIQPQHF
TGTGCCAGCTCATCAGGAGGGATTCAGCCCCAGCATTTT
>-|TRBJ2-3|-|TRBV19
CASSIRNTQYF
TGTGCCAGTAGTATCAGGAATACGCAGTATTTT
>TRBD2|TRBJ2-1|-|TRBV14
CASSSTRGSGRSYNEQFF
TGTGCCAGCAGCTCCACGAGGGGTAGCGGGAGATCCTACAATGAGCAGTTCTTC
>-|TRBJ2-7|few|TRBV11-2
CASSLDWISYEQYF
TGTGCCAGCAGCTTAGATTGGATCTCCTACGAGCAGTACTTC
>-|TRBJ2-1|few|TRBV5-4
CASSQVGSSYNEQFF
TGTGCCAGCAGCCAAGTTGGGAGCTCCTACAATGAGCAGTTCTTC
>-|TRBJ2-1|once|TRBV20-1
CSASGDNEQFF
TGCAGTGCTAGCGGCGACAATGAGCAGTTCTTC
>-|TRBJ1-1|-|TRBV10-3
CAISAGVRNTEAFF
TGTGCCATCAGTGCGGGGGTAAGGAACACTGAAGCTTTCTTT
>TRBD1|TRBJ1-1|-|TRBV2
CASSGQGAAEAFF
TGTGCCAGCAGCGGACAGGGGGCGGCCGAAGCTTTCTTT
>-|TRBJ2-3|once|TRBV11-1
CASSRGTSTDTQYF
TGTGCCAGCAGTAGGGGAACTAGCACAGATACGCAGTATTTT
>-|TRBJ1-3|-|TRBV28
CASSLRTAGNTIYF
TGTGCCAGCAGTTTAAGGACAGCTGGAAACACCATATATTTT
>TRBD2|TRBJ2-5|-|TRBV5-4
CATTGLAGGPGETQYF
TGTGCCACTACAGGACTAGCGGGAGGGCCCGGAGAGACCCAGTACTTC
>-|TRBJ1-1|-|TRBV2
CASSDRQAKAFF
TGTGCCAGCAGCGACCGACAGGCCAAAGCTTTCTTT
>TRBD2|TRBJ2-7|-|TRBV18
CASSLGSGTSETFYEQYF
TGTGCCAGCTCACTGGGTTCCGGGACTAGCGAGACCTTCTACGAGCAGTACTTC
>-|TRBJ1-2|few|TRBV4-1
CASSPQVGGYTF
TGCGCCAGCAGCCCCCAAGTGGGTGGCTACACCTTC
>-|TRBJ1-1|-|TRBV28
CASSPTDTEAFF
TGTGCCAGCAGTCCCACAGACACTGAAGCTTTCTTT
>-|TRBJ2-3|once|TRBV12-5
CASGLTHTRGAADTQYF
TGTGCTAGTGGTTTGACACACACGAGGGGCGCGGCAGATACGCAGTATTTT
>-|TRBJ2-1|-|TRBV4-1
CASSLTLGPGDEQFF
TGCGCCAGCAGCCTGACCTTGGGCCCTGGTGATGAGCAGTTCTTC
>-|TRBJ2-1|-|TRBV4-2
CASSQDTAGLYNEQFF
TGTGCCAGCAGCCAAGATACAGCGGGCCTATACAATGAGCAGTTCTTC
>-|TRBJ1-2|-|TRBV5-4
CASSLWGGIGYTF
TGTGCCAGCAGCTTGTGGGGGGGCATTGGCTACACCTTC
>-|TRBJ1-5|few|TRBV19
CASKDWGEDQPQHF
TGTGCCAGTAAGGACTGGGGCGAGGATCAGCCCCAGCATTTT
>TRBD2|TRBJ2-3|-|TRBV7-9
CASSLLAGGVTDTQYF
TGTGCCAGCAGCTTATTAGCGGGAGGCGTTACAGATACGCAGTATTTT
>TRBD1|TRBJ1-5|-|TRBV19
CASSMTGEGQPQHF
TGTGCCAGTAGTATGACAGGGGAAGGACAGCCCCAGCATTTT
>-|TRBJ1-2|few|TRBV6-1
CASSEAIRGHSLRGYGYTF
TGTGCCAGCAGTGAAGCTATAAGGGGACATTCCCTTCGAGGCTATGGCTACACCTTC
>TRBD2|TRBJ2-7|-|TRBV7-9
CASSRGIGGTSGYEQYF
TGTGCCAGCAGCAGGGGGATTGGCGGGACTAGCGGCTACGAGCAGTACTTC
>-|TRBJ2-2|once|TRBV7-9
CASSAFGGTGELFF
TGTGCCAGCAGCGCGTTTGGAGGCACCGGGGAGCTGTTTTTT
>TRBD1|TRBJ2-1|few|TRBV9
CASSVLGTENNEQFF
TGTGCCAGCAGCGTTCTCGGGACAGAAAATAATGAGCAGTTCTTC
>TRBD1|TRBJ2-7|-|TRBV29-1
CSGQGAHEQYF
TGCAGCGGCCAGGGGGCCCACGAGCAGTACTTC